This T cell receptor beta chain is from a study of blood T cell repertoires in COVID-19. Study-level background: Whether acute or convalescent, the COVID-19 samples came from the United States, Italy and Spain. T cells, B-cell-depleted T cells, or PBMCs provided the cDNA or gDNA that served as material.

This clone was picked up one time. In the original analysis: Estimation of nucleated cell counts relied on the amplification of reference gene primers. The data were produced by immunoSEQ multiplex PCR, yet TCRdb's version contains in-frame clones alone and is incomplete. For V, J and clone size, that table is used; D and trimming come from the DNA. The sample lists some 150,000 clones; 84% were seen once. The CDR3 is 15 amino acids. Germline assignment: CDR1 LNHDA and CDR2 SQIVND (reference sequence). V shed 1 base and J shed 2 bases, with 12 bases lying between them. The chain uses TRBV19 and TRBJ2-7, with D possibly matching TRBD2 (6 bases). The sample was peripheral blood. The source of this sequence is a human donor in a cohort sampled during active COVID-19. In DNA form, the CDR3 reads TGTGCCAGTAGTATAGGGGCTGGGGGGACCTACGAGCAGTACGTC. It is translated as CASSIGAGGTYEQYV.